This TCR beta chain stems from a study of T cells in narcolepsy. Study overall: Patients with NT1 or NT2 and healthy control donors were enrolled.

On this clone itself: Its antigen is not identified.

Study-wide results and limits: No autoreactive T cell clone sequences appeared in some memory CD4+ repertoires. HCRT-specific and TRIB2-specific autoreactive clonotypes appeared among same-patient CSF and blood CD4+ clonotypes.

TCRdb keeps only in-frame clones here, not all; method: immunoSEQ multiplex PCR. The sample carries about 30,000 clones, around 86% recorded once. What was sequenced was CD45RA- memory CD4+ T cells from PBMCs. This sequence was found in a human donor with narcolepsy.

This CDR3 reads CASSLSGWDQPQHF. For the CDR3, the DNA is TGTGCCAGCAGTTTATCAGGATGGGATCAGCCCCAGCATTTT. The chain combines TRBV27 with TRBJ1-5; no firm D call. V lost 0 bases, J lost 5 bases, and 8 bases lay in between. CDR3 length: 14 amino acids. Looked up from germline, CDR1 is MNHEY and CDR2 is SMNVEV (reference sequence).